This T cell receptor beta chain was documented in a study of Ad26.COV2.S vaccination and SARS-CoV-2 variants. Only in-frame clones appear in the TCRdb table, and some are missing; sequencing was by immunoSEQ multiplex PCR. The table lists 440,000 or so clones, 80% to 95% of them singletons. This clone appeared a single time. Treatment reported: around 19 received Ad26.COV2.S at low or high dose, single or two shots; 5 received placebo; per-sample allocation not given. The study sampled participants on day 63 after the first vaccine or placebo injection. Germline V lookup: CDR1 SQVTM, CDR2 ANQGSEA. The CDR3 has 14 amino acids. The J segment lost 2 bases and the V segment lost 6 bases, leaving 8 bases of the junction unmatched.

The J gene is TRBJ2-3, the V gene TRBV29-1; the match to TRBD1 covers 7 bases. The source material was peripheral blood, sampled in a trial of Ad26.COV2.S vaccine versus placebo. The TCR was taken from a person between 18 and 65 years old who received the Ad26.COV2.S COVID-19 vaccine or a placebo. CDR3 nucleotides: TGCAGCGTCCAAGAGGGGGCCTCCACAGATACGCAGTATTTT. Translating it yields CSVQEGASTDTQYF.